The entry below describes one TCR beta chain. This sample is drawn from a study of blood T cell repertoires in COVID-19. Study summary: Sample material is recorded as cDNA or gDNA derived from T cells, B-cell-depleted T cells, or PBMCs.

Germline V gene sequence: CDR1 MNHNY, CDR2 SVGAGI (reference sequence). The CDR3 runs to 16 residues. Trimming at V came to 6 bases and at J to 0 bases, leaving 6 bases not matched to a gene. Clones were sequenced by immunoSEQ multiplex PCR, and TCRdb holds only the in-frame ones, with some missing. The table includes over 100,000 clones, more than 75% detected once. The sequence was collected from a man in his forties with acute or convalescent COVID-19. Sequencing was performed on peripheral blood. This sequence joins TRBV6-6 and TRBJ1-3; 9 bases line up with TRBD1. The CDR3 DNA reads TGTGCCAGCAGCTCAAGACAGGGGGGCTCTGGAAACACCATATATTTT. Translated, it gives CASSSRQGGSGNTIYF.